The next 12 T cell receptor beta chains were all read from a single sample in a study of cytomegalovirus exposure and HLA in healthy donors. PCR employed 60 Vbeta and 13 Jbeta primers. Using immunoSEQ multiplex PCR, the repertoire was profiled, and TCRdb retains in-frame clones only, with some absent. The sample consists of around 230,000 clones, about 88% of them appearing once. Sequenced input: PBMCs. The receptor set was obtained from a girl aged 2 to 10 in good health and CMV-seronegative.

The chain is built from TRBV7-9 and TRBJ2-3, with TRBD2 matching over 8 bases. Trimming at V came to 5 bases and at J to 0 bases, leaving 7 bases not matched to a gene. The CDR3 contains 16 residues. Germline V lookup: CDR1 SEHNR, CDR2 FQNEAQ (reference sequence). The CDR3 DNA is TGTGCCAGCAGCCGGGGGGGGGCCAGTAGCACAGATACGCAGTATTTT. It translates to CASSRGGASSTDTQYF.

This chain uses TRBV27 with TRBJ2-7; tentative D call: TRBD2 (6 bases). Deletions cut 0 bases from V and 6 bases from J, with 6 bases between. The germline CDR1 and CDR2 sequences are MNHEY and SMNVEV (reference sequence). The CDR3 has 12 amino acids. The CDR3 sequence is CASSLSGGEQYF. The CDR3 region has the DNA TGTGCCAGCAGTTTATCGGGGGGCGAGCAGTACTTC.

The gene calls are TRBV5-4 and TRBJ1-5, with a possible D match to TRBD1 (5 bases). This CDR3 is built from 12 residues. V was shortened by 4 bases and J by 4 bases, with 6 bases between the two germline ends. Per germline, CDR1 SGHNT and CDR2 YYREEE (reference sequence). For the CDR3, the DNA is TGTGCCAGCAGCGCAGGGAATCAGCCCCAGCATTTT. Translation: CASSAGNQPQHF.

V usage is TRBV21-1 and J usage is TRBJ2-5; the table assigns TRBD1, which was not confirmed against the DNA. TRBV21-1 is termed a pseudogene. The CDR3 length is 16 residues. The CDR3 sequence is CASSKAGTGVKETQYF. The CDR3 DNA is TGTGCCAGCAGCAAAGCCGGGACAGGGGTTAAGGAGACCCAGTACTTC.

To note about this clone: At one boundary the junction diverges from the germline segment, which might be a read error. Here the CDR3 reads CASSPGFRGGPFYTEQFF. The CDR3 bases are TGTGCCAGCTCACCGGGTTTCAGGGGAGGGCCTTTTTACACTGAGCAGTTCTTC. The chain is built from TRBV18 and TRBJ2-1; weak D call: TRBD2 (7 bases). Germline CDR1 reads KGHSH; CDR2 reads LQKENI. This CDR3 has 18 amino acids.

In nucleotides, the CDR3 is TGTGCCAGCAGTCCCTACAGTGACAGGGCCGGCTACACCTTC. It translates to CASSPYSDRAGYTF. The chain links TRBV27 to TRBJ1-2, with 7 bases lining up with TRBD1. The germline V gene has CDR1 MNHEY and CDR2 SMNVEV (reference sequence). J lost 8 bases, V lost 5 bases, and 11 bases had no gene match. The CDR3 contains 14 residues.

The chain combines TRBV30 with TRBJ1-6; D call uncertain. The V end lost 7 bases, the J end lost 1 base, and 8 bases lay between the germline ends. The CDR3 length is 13 residues. The V gene's germline CDR1 is GTSNPN and CDR2 SVGIG (reference sequence). The CDR3: CASTGSYNSPLHF. In DNA form, the CDR3 reads TGTGCCTCTACGGGTTCCTATAATTCACCCCTCCACTTT.

V is TRBV6-1 and J is TRBJ1-1; D gene uncertain. This CDR3 spans 13 amino acids. CDR1 and CDR2 from the germline V gene are MNHNS and SASEGT. V shed 6 bases and J shed 6 bases, with 14 bases lying between them. The CDR3 protein is CASSTHGWAEAFF. In DNA, the CDR3 is TGTGCCAGCAGCACCCACGGGTGGGCTGAAGCTTTCTTT.

This clone was detected only once. The chain couples TRBV5-4 to TRBJ2-5, with a possible D match to TRBD2 (5 bases). With 4 bases removed from V and 9 bases from J, the gap between germline ends came to 16 bases. In germline, CDR1 is SGHNT, CDR2 YYREEE (reference sequence). The CDR3 consists of 13 residues. Here the CDR3 DNA reads TGTGCCAGCAGCCACCGGGAACCCGAGGCCCAGTACTTC. Translated, it gives CASSHREPEAQYF.

V is TRBV5-1 and J is TRBJ2-5; the match to TRBD2 covers 9 bases. Near its end, the DNA agrees better with TRBJ2-7, so the J call may be wrong. This CDR3 comprises 17 residues. Germline CDR1 SGHRS, CDR2 YFSETQ. The CDR3 DNA reads TGCGCCAGCAGCTTGGAGGCTAGCGGGATCAGCTCCTACGAGCAGTACTTC. Amino acid sequence: CASSLEASGISSYEQYF.

This sequence joins TRBV5-1 and TRBJ1-2; D not resolved. The CDR3 totals 12 residues. Trimming shortened V by 4 bases and J by 8 bases, and 12 bases separated the two germline ends. Germline assignment: CDR1 SGHRS and CDR2 YFSETQ. CDR3 sequence: CASSPEADGYTF. DNA for the CDR3: TGCGCCAGCAGCCCGGAGGCGGACGGCTACACCTTC.

V usage is TRBV6-1 and J usage is TRBJ2-5, with TRBD2 matching 7 bases. The end of the DNA fits TRBJ2-7 better, so the J call may be wrong. This CDR3 contains 15 residues. The germline gives CDR1 MNHNS, CDR2 SASEGT. CDR3: CASRATSGTSYEQYF. CDR3 in DNA: TGTGCCAGCAGGGCCACCAGCGGGACTTCCTACGAGCAGTACTTC.